The 3 T cell receptor beta chains reported below all come from one sample, sequenced in a study of prognosis after radiotherapy for stage I lung cancer. Two-round multiplex PCR on genomic DNA was the method by which TCR beta CDR3 was amplified. First-round PCR used primers specific to each TRBV and TRBJ gene. TCRdb processed the multiplex PCR reads anew with MiXCR; each CDR3 protein has one entry. Among some 56,000 distinct CDR3 sequences listed, around 27% were seen once. The material was PBMCs, obtained before or after stereotactic body radiation therapy (not recorded which). The receptor set was obtained from a donor of 50 years or more with non-small cell lung cancer.

This clonotype was recorded many times. The chain recombines TRBV7-2 with TRBJ2-7; 7 positions agree with TRBD1. The CDR3 runs to 14 residues. V trimming: 3 bases; J trimming: 6 bases; junction bases outside the gene matches: 8. Germline V gives CDR1 SGHTA, CDR2 FQGNSA. In DNA form, the CDR3 reads TGTGCCAGCAGCTTCAAACAGGGGAATGGCGAGCAGTACTTC. Translated: CASSFKQGNGEQYF.

This clonotype was found a few times. V is TRBV2 and J is TRBJ1-1, with D possibly matching TRBD1 (5 bases). Germline V CDR1 and CDR2: SNHLY, FYNNEI. The CDR3 runs 14 residues. Trimming pared 8 bases from V and 4 bases from J, leaving 17 bases between. The CDR3 coding sequence is TGTGCCAGCGAAGCCGCAGGGCGGGGCACTGAAGCTTTCTTT. This codes for CASEAAGRGTEAFF.

To note about this clonotype: A single base separates this from a much larger clone, so it may be a read error. This chain uses TRBV10-3 with TRBJ1-1, with unresolved D. CDR1 and CDR2 (germline): ENHRY, SYGVKD. The CDR3 loop spans 14 amino acids. This chain's CDR3 is CTISESRVGAEAFF. The CDR3 DNA is TGTACCATCAGTGAGTCGAGGGTTGGGGCTGAAGCTTTCTTT.